Listed below are T cell receptor beta chains from one sample, sequenced in a study of immune heterogeneity within non-small cell lung tumors. TCRdb reprocessed the multiplex PCR reads via MiXCR and lists one record per CDR3 protein. Of thousands of distinct CDR3 sequences in the sample, around 20% are singletons; the top ten hold about a tenth. The source material was lung tumor tissue. The receptors stem from a man aged 55 to 70 with non-small cell lung cancer. The CDR3 runs from the conserved cysteine through the conserved F or W. Each record gives: CDR3 DNA, CDR3 protein, J gene, V gene, D gene, clone size. D genes are given only for firm matches. Clone size appears in some rows only: once, few, many, or a class for an expanded clone.

TGTGCCAGCAGCTTCGGAGGTCACACTGAAGCTTTCTTT,CASSFGGHTEAFF,TRBJ1-1,TRBV7-9,.,few
TGTGCCAGCATGACTAGCGGTACCTACAATGAGCAGTTCTTC,CASMTSGTYNEQFF,TRBJ2-1,TRBV11-3,TRBD2,few
TGTGCCAGCCGAGAAAGGTCCGGGAGGGGCACAGATACGCAGTATTTT,CASRERSGRGTDTQYF,TRBJ2-3,TRBV7-8,TRBD2,few
TGTGCCAGCAGTAAGGCGGGAGTGAACACCGGGGAGCTGTTTTTT,CASSKAGVNTGELFF,TRBJ2-2,TRBV28,TRBD2,medium-sized
TGCAGTGCTAGAGATCCGGTAGGACTAGCGGGACCCAGCTCCTACAATGAGCAGTTCTTC,CSARDPVGLAGPSSYNEQFF,TRBJ2-1,TRBV20-1,TRBD2,.
TGTGCCAGCAGCAACAACAGGGGGATAAATGAAAAACTGTTTTTT,CASSNNRGINEKLFF,TRBJ1-4,TRBV5-4,TRBD1,.
TGCGCCAGCGGCTCTGGACAGGGTGGTACTCCCTACAATGAGCAGTTCTTC,CASGSGQGGTPYNEQFF,TRBJ2-1,TRBV5-1,TRBD1,.
TGCGCCAGCAGCATGACTAGCGGGAGAGGAACCGGGGAGCTGTTTTTT,CASSMTSGRGTGELFF,TRBJ2-2,TRBV5-1,TRBD2,.
TGTGCCAGCAGCTCGGGGACCTACGAGCAGTACTTC,CASSSGTYEQYF,TRBJ2-7,TRBV3-1,.,medium-sized
TGTGCCAGCAGACGCTACGGAGGGGCGTATTCGAACACTGAAGCTTTCTTT,CASRRYGGAYSNTEAFF,TRBJ1-1,TRBV6-1,.,medium-sized
TGTGCCAGTAGTATAGCGGCAGAGGTCAGGGAGCAGTACTTC,CASSIAAEVREQYF,TRBJ2-7,TRBV19,.,.
TGTGCCAGCAGCTTAGCTGGACAGTATGGCTACACCTTC,CASSLAGQYGYTF,TRBJ1-2,TRBV7-2,.,medium-sized
TGTGCCAGCAGTTTGGGAGCGGGGAGGAATGAGCAGTTCTTC,CASSLGAGRNEQFF,TRBJ2-1,TRBV27,TRBD2,medium-sized
TGTGCCTGGGGGATCGGGAGTGGGTCCTACAATGAGCAGTTCTTC,CAWGIGSGSYNEQFF,TRBJ2-1,TRBV30,.,few
TGTGCCAGCAGCTCCTCCGGGACAGGGGAGGGGGAGACCCAGTACTTC,CASSSSGTGEGETQYF,TRBJ2-5,TRBV7-3,TRBD1,few
TGCAGTGCTAAGGGACCCTTCTACAATGAGCAGTTCTTC,CSAKGPFYNEQFF,TRBJ2-1,TRBV20-1,.,.
TGTGCCTGGAGTGGCCCTAGCGCGGGCACAGATACGCAGTATTTT,CAWSGPSAGTDTQYF,TRBJ2-3,TRBV30,.,.
TGTGCCATCAGTGGCAGAGAGACAGGGACGTTCAATGAGCAGTTCTTC,CAISGRETGTFNEQFF,TRBJ2-1,TRBV10-3,TRBD1,.
TGCGCCAGCAGCTTGGACGGACGACCTAGCACAGATACGCAGTATTTT,CASSLDGRPSTDTQYF,TRBJ2-3,TRBV5-1,.,few
TGTGCCAGCAGTCGGACTAGCGGGAAGTACGAGCAGTACTTC,CASSRTSGKYEQYF,TRBJ2-7,TRBV6-1,TRBD2,.
TGTGCCAGCAGTGAAGTTATAGAGTTCACTGAAGCTTTCTTT,CASSEVIEFTEAFF,TRBJ1-1,TRBV2,.,.
TGTGCCAGCAGTGAAGAGGAAGGGACAGGGGGCAGAAACACCATATATTTT,CASSEEEGTGGRNTIYF,TRBJ1-3,TRBV6-1,TRBD1,few
TGTGCCAGCAACAATGTAGGCACCGGGGAGCTGTTTTTT,CASNNVGTGELFF,TRBJ2-2,TRBV12-3/TRBV12-4,.,.
TGTGCCACCAGTGATAGGCGAGGAGGCACAGATACGCAGTATTTT,CATSDRRGGTDTQYF,TRBJ2-3,TRBV24-1,.,few
TGTGCCAGCAGCCAAGATTATCGAGCTAACACTGAAGCTTTCTTT,CASSQDYRANTEAFF,TRBJ1-1,TRBV3-1,.,.
TGTGCCACCCAACTAGGGGGGAGGAATGAGCATTTCTTC,CATQLGGRNEHFF,TRBJ2-1,TRBV27,.,once
TGTGCCTGGAGTTTTGGGCAGGACGTGAATTTT,CAWSFGQDVNF,TRBJ1-3,TRBV30,.,medium-sized
TGTGCCAGCAGTTTAGCGACAGGGGGTAGAACAGATACGCAGTATTTT,CASSLATGGRTDTQYF,TRBJ2-3,TRBV27,TRBD1,.